This T cell receptor (beta chain) is from a study of blood T cell repertoires in COVID-19. Profiling relied on immunoSEQ multiplex PCR, and the TCRdb table lists in-frame clones only, not all of them. The sample has over 200,000 clones; 70% to 85% are singletons. Germline trimming cut 6 bases from V and 1 base from J; bases unmatched to any gene: 6. The CDR3 is 16 amino acids. In germline, CDR1 is MDHEN, CDR2 SYDVKM. This chain connects TRBV28 to TRBJ2-3; TRBD2 aligns across 11 bases. This sequence originates from a man in his 60s who had recovered from COVID-19. The sample was PBMCs or T cells enriched from blood (not recorded which). The CDR3 is CASSPLAGAGTDTQYF. The CDR3 DNA follows: TGTGCCAGCAGCCCACTAGCGGGGGCCGGCACAGATACGCAGTATTTT.